These T cell receptor beta chains were read from a single sample in a study of memory CD8 T cells in hepatitis C reinfection. Some clones are missing from TCRdb's copy, which holds only in-frame ones; the method was immunoSEQ multiplex PCR. The repertoire holds over 35,000 clones, with over 75% as singletons. Sample: naive CD8+ T cells sorted from blood. All receptors derive from a man aged 18-30 years with hepatitis C virus infection. Both conserved end residues are part of each CDR3. D genes are given only for firm matches. Clone size is not always given. Where it is, it says once, few, many or a class for expanded clones.

j_gene,abundance,v_gene,d_gene,CDR3nt,CDR3aa
TRBJ2-6,.,TRBV5-1,.,TGCGCCAGCAGCTTGGGGCCGGGCTCTGGGGCCAACGTCCTGACTTTC,CASSLGPGSGANVLTF
TRBJ1-5,.,TRBV19,.,TGTGCCAGTAGTATAGAGAACAGCCCTGGGCCCCAGCATTTT,CASSIENSPGPQHF
TRBJ2-2,.,TRBV5-6,TRBD2,TGTGCCAGCAGCTGGACTGTAGCGGGGGGCGGGGAGCTGTTTTTT,CASSWTVAGGGELFF
TRBJ2-3,.,TRBV19,TRBD2,TGTGCCAGTAGCCCGGTTGGGGGGGTGACCACAGATACGCAGTATTTT,CASSPVGGVTTDTQYF
TRBJ2-2,.,TRBV28,TRBD1,TGTGCCAGCAGTTTATCAATCCCGTTTAAAACCGGGACAGAGAACACCGGGGAGCTGTTTTTT,CASSLSIPFKTGTENTGELFF
TRBJ2-2,.,TRBV9,TRBD1,TGTGCCAGCAGCGCTCGGGACAGGGGGGCCGGGGAGCTGTTTTTT,CASSARDRGAGELFF
TRBJ2-2,.,TRBV7-9,TRBD1,TGTGCCAGCAGCTTAACCGGACAGGGTTCCCCCACCGGGGAGCTGTTTTTT,CASSLTGQGSPTGELFF
TRBJ2-2,.,TRBV28,.,TGTGCCAGCAGTTTGAGAGGGCGCCGGACCGGGGAGCTGTTTTTT,CASSLRGRRTGELFF
TRBJ2-1,.,TRBV7-9,TRBD1,TGTGCCAGCAGCTTCCTGGGACAGGGGTGGAATGAGCAGTTCTTC,CASSFLGQGWNEQFF
TRBJ1-1,.,TRBV19,.,TGTGCCAGTAGTATGGCGGCGAACACTGAAGCTTTCTTT,CASSMAANTEAFF
TRBJ2-1,.,TRBV29-1,TRBD2,TGCAGCGTTGCGTTTAGCGGGAGGGTCTATGAGCAGTTCTTC,CSVAFSGRVYEQFF
TRBJ2-1,once,TRBV13,TRBD2,TGTGCCAGCAGCGACAGTACTGGACTAGCGGGTAACTACAATGAGCAGTTCTTC,CASSDSTGLAGNYNEQFF
TRBJ2-1,.,TRBV18,.,TGTGCCAGCCGAGAACGCGGGGGCGATGAGCAGTTCTTC,CASRERGGDEQFF
TRBJ2-7,once,TRBV10-2,TRBD2,TGCGCCAGCAAATCTCCGGGACTAGCGGGAGGCGAGCAGTACTTC,CASKSPGLAGGEQYF